A single sample gave rise to the 3 T cell receptor beta chains below, sequenced in a study of T cell changes during pregnancy in multiple sclerosis. Generated by immunoSEQ multiplex PCR, the TCRdb table keeps only in-frame clones and is missing some. The data hold some 60,000 clones, with roughly 90% observed a single time. Sequencing used peripheral blood, obtained in the second trimester of pregnancy. The receptors derive from a female donor with multiple sclerosis, enrolled in a pregnancy study.

The chain links TRBV28 to TRBJ2-1, with D perhaps TRBD1 (5 bases). The CDR3 runs 17 residues. Germline values: CDR1 MDHEN, CDR2 SYDVKM. The V gene lost 4 bases and the J gene lost 5 bases, with 21 bases spanning the gap. The CDR3 sequence is CASSSFGGAAPNNEQFF. The DNA of the CDR3 is TGTGCCAGCAGTTCATTCGGTGGGGCAGCCCCGAACAATGAGCAGTTCTTC.

The chain links TRBV5-5 to TRBJ2-4; possible D gene TRBD1, 6 bases. The CDR3 is 17 residues long. The V gene's germline CDR1 is SGHKS and CDR2 YYEKEE (reference sequence). Deletions cut 0 bases from V and 7 bases from J, with 20 bases between. The CDR3 loop is CASSLDLGAAGMNIQYF. The DNA for the CDR3 is TGTGCCAGCAGCTTGGATTTGGGGGCGGCAGGGATGAACATTCAGTACTTC.

The rearrangement uses TRBV6-1 and TRBJ1-6; D ambiguous. The CDR3 spans 17 residues. Trimming took off 4 bases at V and 0 bases at J, with 13 bases between the two ends. In germline, CDR1 is MNHNS, CDR2 SASEGT. CDR3 in amino acids: CASSVGGVRSYNSPLHF. The CDR3 DNA reads as TGTGCCAGCAGTGTTGGTGGAGTCCGCTCCTATAATTCACCCCTCCACTTT.